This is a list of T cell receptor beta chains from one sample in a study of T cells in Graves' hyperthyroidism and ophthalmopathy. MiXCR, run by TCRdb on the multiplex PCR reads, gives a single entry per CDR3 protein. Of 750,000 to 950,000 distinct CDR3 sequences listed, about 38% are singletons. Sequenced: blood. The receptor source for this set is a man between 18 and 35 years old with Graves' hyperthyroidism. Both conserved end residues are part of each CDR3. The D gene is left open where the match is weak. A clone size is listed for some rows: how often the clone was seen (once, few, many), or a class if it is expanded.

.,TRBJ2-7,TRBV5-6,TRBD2,CASIGTSVGEQYF,TGTGCCAGCATCGGGACTAGTGTGGGCGAGCAGTACTTC
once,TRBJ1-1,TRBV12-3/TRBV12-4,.,CASSHWLGANTEAFF,TGTGCCAGCAGCCACTGGTTAGGGGCGAACACTGAAGCTTTCTTT
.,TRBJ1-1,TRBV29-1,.,CSVAGASNTEAFF,TGCAGCGTTGCCGGGGCGTCGAACACTGAAGCTTTCTTT
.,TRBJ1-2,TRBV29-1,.,CSVEFRVDNGYTF,TGCAGCGTTGAGTTCAGGGTCGACAATGGCTACACCTTC
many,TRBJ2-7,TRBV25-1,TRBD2,CASSEPLAGKYEQYF,TGTGCCAGCAGTGAACCACTAGCGGGGAAATACGAGCAGTACTTC
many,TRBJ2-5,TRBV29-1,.,CSVPSAYQETQYF,TGCAGCGTCCCTTCAGCGTACCAAGAGACCCAGTACTTC
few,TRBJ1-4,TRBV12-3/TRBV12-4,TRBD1,CASSSEQGTDEKLFF,TGTGCCAGCAGTTCCGAACAGGGGACGGATGAAAAACTGTTTTTT
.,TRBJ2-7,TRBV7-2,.,CASSYVWPTDEQYF,TGTGCCAGCAGTTACGTCTGGCCTACAGACGAGCAGTACTTC
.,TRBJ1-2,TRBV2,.,CASSDRGSWRYGYTF,TGTGCCAGCAGTGATAGAGGGTCCTGGCGCTATGGCTACACCTTC
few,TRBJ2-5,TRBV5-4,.,CASSLAEEGETQYF,TGTGCCAGCAGCTTGGCGGAAGAAGGGGAGACCCAGTACTTC
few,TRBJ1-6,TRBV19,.,CASSRTEVYNSPLHF,TGTGCCAGCAGCCGGACGGAGGTCTATAATTCACCCCTCCACTTT
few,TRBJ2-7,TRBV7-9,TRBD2,CASSLLAGDSYEQYF,TGTGCCAGCAGCTTACTAGCGGGGGACTCCTACGAGCAGTACTTC
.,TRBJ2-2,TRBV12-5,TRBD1,CASGSDRGQSGELFF,TGTGCTAGTGGTTCGGACAGGGGGCAGTCCGGGGAGCTGTTTTTT
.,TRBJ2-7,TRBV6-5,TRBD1,CASSYWTGGNYEQYF,TGTGCCAGCAGTTACTGGACAGGGGGTAACTACGAGCAGTACTTC
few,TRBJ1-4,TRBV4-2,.,CASKLQGEEKLFF,TGTGCCAGCAAACTACAGGGTGAGGAAAAACTGTTTTTT
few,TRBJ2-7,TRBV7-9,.,CASSPSTKYEQYF,TGTGCCAGCAGCCCCTCTACCAAATACGAGCAGTACTTC
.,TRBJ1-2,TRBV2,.,CASSTGIGYIF,TGTGCCAGCAGTACAGGGATAGGCTACATCTTC
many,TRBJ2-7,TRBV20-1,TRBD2,CSAPPVAGDLYEQYF,TGCAGTGCACCGCCAGTAGCGGGAGATCTCTACGAGCAGTACTTC
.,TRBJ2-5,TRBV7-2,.,CTSRPGQIQETQYF,TGTACCAGCAGACCCGGACAGATACAAGAGACCCAGTACTTC
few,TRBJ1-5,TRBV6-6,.,CASRQDVSSNQPQHF,TGTGCCAGCAGACAAGACGTTAGTAGCAATCAGCCCCAGCATTTT
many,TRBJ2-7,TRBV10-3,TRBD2,CAISGGGDYEQYF,TGTGCCATCAGTGGGGGGGGGGACTACGAGCAGTACTTC
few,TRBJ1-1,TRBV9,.,CASSQRQGMNTEAFF,TGTGCCAGCAGCCAAAGACAAGGGATGAACACTGAAGCTTTCTTT
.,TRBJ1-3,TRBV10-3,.,CAISRDTSGNTIYF,TGTGCCATCAGTAGGGACACCTCTGGAAACACCATATATTTT
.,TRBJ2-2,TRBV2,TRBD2,CASNALAGEPGELFF,TGTGCCAGCAACGCCCTAGCGGGGGAACCCGGGGAGCTGTTTTTT
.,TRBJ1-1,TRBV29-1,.,CSSSWGRSMNTEAFF,TGCAGCTCATCATGGGGACGGTCCATGAACACTGAAGCTTTCTTT
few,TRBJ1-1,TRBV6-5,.,CASSFGWTDLGTEAFF,TGTGCCAGCAGTTTCGGTTGGACAGATCTCGGGACTGAAGCTTTCTTT
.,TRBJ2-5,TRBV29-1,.,CSRQVVETQYF,TGCAGTCGACAGGTGGTGGAGACCCAGTACTTC
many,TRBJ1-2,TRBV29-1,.,CSVAGKGYGYTF,TGCAGCGTTGCCGGTAAAGGATATGGCTACACCTTC
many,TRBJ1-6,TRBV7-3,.,CASSLNMASNSPLHF,TGTGCCAGCAGCTTAAATATGGCGTCCAATTCACCCCTCCACTTT
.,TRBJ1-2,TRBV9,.,CASSSHPGLEKGYTF,TGTGCCAGCAGCTCCCACCCCGGGCTGGAAAAGGGCTACACCTTC
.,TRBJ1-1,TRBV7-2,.,CASSQDWGRGNTEAFF,TGTGCCAGCAGCCAAGATTGGGGTCGCGGGAACACTGAAGCTTTCTTT
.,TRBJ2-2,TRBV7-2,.,CASTPLARAGELFF,TGTGCCAGCACCCCCCTCGCTCGAGCCGGGGAGCTGTTTTTT
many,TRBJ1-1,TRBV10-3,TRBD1,CAIRQGASTEAFF,TGTGCCATCAGACAGGGGGCGAGTACTGAAGCTTTCTTT
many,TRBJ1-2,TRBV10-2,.,CASSESSTGNYGYTF,TGCGCCAGCAGTGAGTCTTCGACGGGGAACTATGGCTACACCTTC
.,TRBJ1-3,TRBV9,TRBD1,CASSTDRGNTNTIYF,TGTGCCAGCAGCACCGACAGGGGTAATACAAACACCATATATTTT
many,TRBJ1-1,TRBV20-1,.,CSAMGNTEAFF,TGCAGTGCAATGGGGAACACTGAAGCTTTCTTT
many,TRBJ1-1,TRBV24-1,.,CATSDLNRAFF,TGTGCCACCAGTGATTTAAACAGGGCTTTCTTT
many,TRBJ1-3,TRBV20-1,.,CSASWGVGNTIYF,TGCAGTGCTAGCTGGGGCGTTGGAAACACCATATATTTT
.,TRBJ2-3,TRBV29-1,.,CSAKRTRWGYTDTQYF,TGCAGCGCCAAAAGGACGCGATGGGGATACACAGATACGCAGTATTTT
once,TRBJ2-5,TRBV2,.,CASSGTAEQETQYF,TGTGCCAGCAGTGGGACAGCCGAACAAGAGACCCAGTACTTC
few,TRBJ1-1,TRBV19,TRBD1,CASQTGVTEAFF,TGTGCCAGCCAGACAGGGGTCACTGAAGCTTTCTTT
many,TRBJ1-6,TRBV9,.,CASSASDSPLHF,TGTGCCAGCAGCGCTTCTGATTCACCCCTCCACTTT
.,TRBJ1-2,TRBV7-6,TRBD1,CASTPPTGIKGYTF,TGTGCCAGCACACCACCGACAGGGATCAAAGGCTACACCTTC
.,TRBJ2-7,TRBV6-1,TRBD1,CASSSGQAEQYF,TGTGCCAGCAGTAGCGGACAGGCCGAGCAGTACTTC
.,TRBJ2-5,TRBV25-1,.,CASSEYGSGLQETQYF,TGTGCCAGCAGTGAGTATGGAAGCGGATTACAAGAGACCCAGTACTTC
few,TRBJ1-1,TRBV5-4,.,CASSHPEGVAFF,TGTGCCAGCAGCCACCCAGAAGGGGTGGCTTTCTTT
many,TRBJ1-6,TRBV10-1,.,CASSGDGPNSPLHF,TGCGCCAGCAGTGGCGACGGACCCAATTCACCCCTCCACTTT
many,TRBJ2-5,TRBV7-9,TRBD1,CASKPTGEETQYF,TGTGCCAGCAAACCCACAGGGGAAGAGACCCAGTACTTC
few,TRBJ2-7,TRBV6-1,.,CASRYSSYEQYF,TGTGCCAGCAGATACAGTTCCTACGAGCAGTACTTC
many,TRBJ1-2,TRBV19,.,CASSMWHRTDYGYTF,TGTGCCAGTAGTATGTGGCACAGAACCGACTATGGCTACACCTTC
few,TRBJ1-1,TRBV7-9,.,CASSPPALMNTEAFF,TGTGCCAGCAGCCCCCCGGCGTTAATGAACACTGAAGCTTTCTTT
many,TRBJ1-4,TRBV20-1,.,CSARDLRSLAEKLFF,TGCAGTGCTAGAGATCTTCGGAGCCTCGCTGAAAAACTGTTTTTT
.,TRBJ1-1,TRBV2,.,CASTPGGTESFF,TGTGCCAGCACCCCAGGTGGAACTGAATCTTTCTTT
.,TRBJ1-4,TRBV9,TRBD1,CASSLGTGGIGGKLFF,TGTGCCAGCAGCCTTGGGACAGGGGGAATAGGTGGAAAACTGTTTTTT
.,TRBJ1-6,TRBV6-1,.,CASRRQSNSPLHF,TGTGCCAGCAGGCGACAGAGTAATTCACCCCTCCACTTT
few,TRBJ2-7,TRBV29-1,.,CSVGPGLGGYEQYF,TGCAGCGTTGGTCCCGGGCTCGGAGGGTACGAGCAGTACTTC
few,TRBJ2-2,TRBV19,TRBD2,CASTLAVLNTGELFF,TGTGCCAGTACACTAGCGGTGCTGAACACCGGGGAGCTGTTTTTT
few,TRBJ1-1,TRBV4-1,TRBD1,CASSPQGVPLTEAFF,TGCGCCAGCAGCCCCCAGGGGGTCCCTCTTACTGAAGCTTTCTTT
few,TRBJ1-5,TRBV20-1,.,CSAWAPGGNQPQHF,TGCAGTGCCTGGGCTCCGGGGGGCAATCAGCCCCAGCATTTT
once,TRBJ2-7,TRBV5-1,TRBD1,CASSIGQGYSYEQYF,TGCGCCAGCAGCATAGGACAGGGGTACTCCTACGAGCAGTACTTC